A single sample gave rise to the 13 T cell receptor beta chains below, sequenced in a study of cytomegalovirus exposure and HLA in healthy donors. The PCR ran on 60 Vbeta and 13 Jbeta primers. TCRdb keeps only in-frame clones here, not all; method: immunoSEQ multiplex PCR. The data contain about 130,000 clones, around 81% of them singletons. Material: PBMCs. The receptors here all came from a man younger than 35 in good health and CMV-seronegative.

The chain is built from TRBV4-3 and TRBJ2-2; D is possibly TRBD2 (6 bases). The length of the CDR3 is 18 residues. Germline V gene data show CDR1 as LGHNA and CDR2 as YSLEER. V gave up 4 bases and J gave up 4 bases, with 22 bases separating them. This CDR3 reads CASSLALVVVGGTGELFF. The CDR3 DNA is TGCGCCAGCAGCCTAGCCCTCGTGGTGGTGGGAGGCACCGGGGAGCTGTTTTTT.

The chain employs TRBV6-6 and TRBJ1-2; TRBD1 might be the D (6 bases). Trimming took 6 bases from V and 4 from J, leaving 15 bases between them. Germline V lookup: CDR1 MNHNY, CDR2 SVGAGI (reference sequence). The CDR3 totals 14 residues. CDR3: CASSTDSTFYGYTF. The CDR3 coding sequence is TGTGCCAGCAGCACGGACAGCACTTTCTATGGCTACACCTTC.

The CDR3 bases are TGTGCCAGCTCACCACCGTGGGACAGCCCGAATCTCAACCTAGCCAAAAACATTCAGTACTTC. It encodes CASSPPWDSPNLNLAKNIQYF. The gene calls are TRBV18 and TRBJ2-4, with TRBD1 identical over 7 bases. The J segment lost 0 bases and the V segment lost 0 bases, leaving 17 bases of the junction unmatched. Per germline, CDR1 KGHSH and CDR2 LQKENI. The CDR3 length is 21 residues. The entire variable domain, with the rest obtained from reference TRBV18 and TRBJ2-4, is as follows: NAGVMQNPRHLVRRRGQEARLRCSPMKGHSHVYWYRQLPEEGLKFMVYLQKENIIDESGMPKERFSAEFPKEGPSILRIQQVVRGDSAAYFCASSPPWDSPNLNLAKNIQYFGAGTRLSVL.

The gene calls are TRBV11-2 and TRBJ2-6, with 11 bases lining up with TRBD2. In germline, CDR1 is SGHAT, CDR2 FQNNGV. The length of the CDR3 is 17 residues. V dropped 5 bases and J dropped 2; count of bases not matched to a gene: 5. The DNA for the CDR3 is TGTGCCAGCAGCCCTATAGCGGGGGGGCCTGGGGCCAACGTCCTGACTTTC. As protein: CASSPIAGGPGANVLTF.

The chain links TRBV7-2 to TRBJ1-5; D is ambiguous. The germline gives CDR1 SGHTA, CDR2 FQGNSA. CDR3 size: 14 residues. Trimming left V 1 base short and J 3 bases short, with 7 bases between. CDR3 amino acids: CASSLEAANQPQHF. CDR3 sequence (DNA): TGTGCCAGCAGCTTAGAAGCGGCCAATCAGCCCCAGCATTTT.

This clone was found a few times. The chain employs TRBV27 and TRBJ1-1; D possibly corresponds to TRBD1 (6 bases). The ends were cut back, 5 bases at V and 7 bases at J, with 14 bases in the middle. In germline, CDR1 is MNHEY, CDR2 SMNVEV (reference sequence). This CDR3 is 13 amino acids long. As DNA, the CDR3 is TGTGCCAGCAGTACGCTACAGGGCGGTGAAGCTTTCTTT. It specifies CASSTLQGGEAFF.

The chain combines TRBV10-3 with TRBJ2-7; 11 bases line up with TRBD1. The V segment lost 0 bases and the J segment 3 bases; nucleotides outside the gene matches: 4. There are 16 residues in the CDR3. Germline CDR1 and CDR2: ENHRY and SYGVKD. In DNA form, the CDR3 reads TGTGCCATCAGTGAGTCACCGGGACAGGGGGACTACGAGCAGTACTTC. Protein: CAISESPGQGDYEQYF.

The genes are TRBV20-1 and TRBJ1-2; D perhaps matches TRBD1 (5 bases). Per germline, CDR1 DFQATT and CDR2 SNEGSKA (reference sequence). CDR3 length: 11 residues. CDR3 DNA: TGCAGGGCCGCCGGGGGACTTGGCTACACCTTC. Residues: CRAAGGLGYTF.

This rearrangement joins TRBV7-9 to TRBJ2-3; no firm D call. The CDR3 contains 14 residues. Germline CDR1 SEHNR, CDR2 FQNEAQ (reference sequence). V shed 1 base and J shed 0 bases, with 5 bases lying between them. CDR3 sequence: CASSLETSTDTQYF. CDR3 coding DNA: TGTGCCAGCAGCTTAGAGACTAGCACAGATACGCAGTATTTT.

CDR3 sequence reads: CASSSERTGRHGYTF. CDR3 coding DNA: TGCGCCAGCAGTTCGGAAAGGACAGGGCGGCATGGCTACACCTTC. This chain links TRBV10-1 with TRBJ1-2; 8 bases line up with TRBD1. CDR1 WNHNN and CDR2 SYGVQD come from the germline V gene (reference sequence). V lost 5 bases to trimming and J lost 6 bases; unmatched junction nucleotides: 11. This CDR3 has 15 residues.

The V and J genes are TRBV11-2 and TRBJ2-5, with TRBD1 matching over 8 bases. The assigned J gene may be wrong: the sequence end matches TRBJ2-7 better. Germline values: CDR1 SGHAT, CDR2 FQNNGV. The CDR3 consists of 16 residues. As DNA, the CDR3 is TGTGCCAGCAGCTCAAGTCGACAGGGGATCGCCTACGAGCAGTACTTC. Its protein product is CASSSSRQGIAYEQYF.

The V gene is TRBV19, the J gene TRBJ1-1, with D uncertain. Trimming stripped 6 bases from V and 5 bases from J, with 16 bases between. The CDR3 contains 14 residues. Per the germline V gene, CDR1 is LNHDA and CDR2 is SQIVND (reference sequence). CDR3 nucleotides: TGTGCCAGTAGCCCGGGAGGGTTAGGAACTGAAGCTTTCTTT. Translated: CASSPGGLGTEAFF.

This chain's CDR3 is CASSNRQGSEQYF. CDR3 DNA: TGTGCCAGCAGCAACAGACAGGGGAGCGAGCAGTACTTC. V is TRBV5-4 and J is TRBJ2-7; 8 nucleotides agree with TRBD1. J lost 6 bases, V lost 4 bases, and 6 bases had no gene match. CDR3 size: 13 residues. In germline, CDR1 is SGHNT, CDR2 YYREEE (reference sequence).